Shown below are 13 T cell receptor beta chains from a single sample sequenced in a study of blood T cell repertoires in COVID-19. Only in-frame clones appear in the TCRdb table, and some are missing; sequencing was by immunoSEQ multiplex PCR. The sample shows over 90,000 clones, under 90% of them seen only once. Sequenced input: peripheral blood. Receptors were obtained from a woman in her 70s with acute or convalescent COVID-19.

The V gene is TRBV3-1 (or the pseudogene TRBV3-2), the J gene TRBJ1-1; no definite D call. From germline, CDR1 is LGHDT and CDR2 YNNKEL (reference sequence). The CDR3 totals 15 residues. V lost 1 base and J lost 10, with 19 bases in between. The CDR3 coding sequence is TGTGCCAGCAGCCAAGCTCCAGTCAGTCCCGCACCAGCTTTCTTT. Amino acids: CASSQAPVSPAPAFF.

The chain combines TRBV28 with TRBJ1-5; TRBD1 is a possible D gene (6 bases). CDR1 and CDR2 from the germline V gene are MDHEN and SYDVKM. Trimming removed 4 bases from V and 2 bases from J, with 12 bases in between. The CDR3 length is 15 residues. CDR3 nucleotide sequence: TGTGCCAGCAGTTCCGGGGGGGCCGGCAATCAGCCCCAGCATTTT. Its translation is CASSSGGAGNQPQHF.

The rearrangement uses TRBV12-3 or TRBV12-4 and TRBJ2-3; maybe TRBD1 (6 bases). The CDR3 sequence is 12 residues long. Trimming removed 7 bases from V and 4 bases from J, with 9 bases in between. The CDR3 here is CASKGGADTQYF. As DNA, the CDR3 is TGTGCCAGCAAAGGGGGAGCAGATACGCAGTATTTT.

The V and J genes are TRBV19 and TRBJ1-5; D gene unclear. V lost 9 bases and J lost 3, with 18 bases in between. The CDR3 is 15 amino acids. CDR1 and CDR2 from the germline V gene are LNHDA and SQIVND (reference sequence). The CDR3, as DNA: TGTGCCAGCCTACAGTTGTTCCCGCCCAATCAGCCCCAGCATTTT. This codes for CASLQLFPPNQPQHF.

This clone has only one observation. J is TRBJ1-6 and V is TRBV7-4; possible D gene TRBD1, 6 bases. Deletions cut 0 bases from V and 3 bases from J, with 15 bases between. CDR3 size: 18 residues. From germline, CDR1 is SGHVT and CDR2 SQSDAQ. Here the CDR3 reads CASSLAVPQGYYNSPLHF. In DNA, the CDR3 is TGTGCCAGCAGCTTAGCGGTCCCACAGGGTTACTATAATTCACCCCTCCACTTT.

The chain links TRBV18 to TRBJ1-2; 9 bases agree with TRBD1. After removal of 2 bases from V and 4 bases from J, the junction contained 5 bases not matched to a gene. Germline V CDR1 and CDR2: KGHSH, LQKENI. The CDR3 extends over 15 amino acids. The DNA of the CDR3 is TGTGCCAGCTCACCAGGGACAGGGTCTGCCTATGGCTACACCTTC. Its translation is CASSPGTGSAYGYTF.

The J gene is TRBJ1-2, the V gene TRBV6-5, with D uncertain. From germline, CDR1 is MNHEY and CDR2 SVGAGI. Trimming took 0 bases from V and 2 from J, leaving 4 bases between them. The CDR3 has 13 amino acids. The DNA of the CDR3 is TGTGCCAGCAGTTACTCGGAGAACTATGGCTACACCTTC. It translates to CASSYSENYGYTF.

V and J are TRBV6-6 and TRBJ2-1; TRBD2 is a possible D gene (5 bases). In germline, CDR1 is MNHNY, CDR2 SVGAGI (reference sequence). The CDR3 contains 13 residues. V lost 8 bases and J lost 0, with 8 bases in between. DNA of the CDR3: TGTGCCAGCGGGGAGAGCTCCTACAATGAGCAGTTCTTC. Protein sequence: CASGESSYNEQFF.

The chain joins TRBV2 to TRBJ1-2, with D perhaps matching TRBD1 (6 bases). Trimming cost V 2 bases and J 4 bases, with 8 bases left between them. CDR1 and CDR2 from the germline V gene are SNHLY and FYNNEI. CDR3 length equals 13 residues. The CDR3 bases are TGTGCCAGCAGTGAAAGGGGGGGCTATGGCTACACCTTC. Its protein is CASSERGGYGYTF.

The V and J genes are TRBV3-1 (or the pseudogene TRBV3-2) and TRBJ1-6; 9 bases match TRBD1. CDR3 length equals 14 residues. Germline lookup yields CDR1 LGHDT and CDR2 YNNKEL (reference sequence). Germline trimming cut 4 bases from V and 7 bases from J; bases unmatched to any gene: 2. CDR3 protein: CASSRDRGNSPLHF. CDR3 sequence (DNA): TGTGCCAGCAGCCGAGACAGGGGGAATTCACCCCTCCACTTT.

The V and J genes are TRBV19 and TRBJ2-3; 12 nucleotides match TRBD2. Germline CDR1 reads LNHDA; CDR2 reads SQIVND (reference sequence). Trimming took 5 bases from V and 3 from J; bases not matched to a gene: 15. There are 19 residues in the CDR3. CDR3 protein: CASSPRTSGALPKTDTQYF. CDR3 bases: TGTGCCAGTAGTCCCCGGACTAGCGGGGCCTTACCGAAAACAGATACGCAGTATTTT.

The chain links TRBV5-1 to TRBJ1-1; D is unclear. The germline gives CDR1 SGHRS, CDR2 YFSETQ. The germline V and J ends were trimmed by 6 bases and 4 bases, with 7 bases remaining between them. The CDR3 totals 11 residues. DNA of the CDR3: TGCGCCAGCACCCGGGGCACTGAAGCTTTCTTT. Amino acid sequence: CASTRGTEAFF.

V and J are TRBV28 and TRBJ2-5; TRBD2 matches at 7 bases. In germline, CDR1 is MDHEN, CDR2 SYDVKM. CDR3 length equals 16 residues. V gave up 5 bases and J gave up 3 bases; unmatched junction bases: 12. CDR3 bases: TGTGCCAGCAGTCACTACGGGAGGACGTATAAAGAGACCCAGTACTTC. Translated, it gives CASSHYGRTYKETQYF.